This is a list of T cell receptor beta chains from one sample in a study of T cell responses to AZD1222 COVID-19 vaccine. TCRdb's table, derived via immunoSEQ multiplex PCR, lists solely in-frame clones and lacks some. The sample has 85,000 to 130,000 clones, around 91% seen once. The sequencing used peripheral blood, collected 28 days after the second AZD1222 dose. All receptors come from an adult who received the AZD1222 COVID-19 vaccine. Both conserved end residues are part of each CDR3. D genes are given only for firm matches. Expanded clones are given a class, and other clones once, few, many or no size at all.

clone size | D gene | J gene | V gene | CDR3 protein | CDR3 DNA
NA | TRBD1 | TRBJ1-1 | TRBV27 | CASRIQGWDTEAFF | TGTGCCAGCAGGATACAGGGGTGGGACACTGAAGCTTTCTTT
NA | NA | TRBJ2-1 | TRBV11-2 | CASSLLNEQFF | TGTGCCAGCAGCTTATTGAATGAGCAGTTCTTC
NA | NA | TRBJ1-6 | TRBV21-1 | CASTNQLQRRPSSYNSPLHF | TGTGCCAGCACCAATCAGCTACAGAGACGGCCCAGCTCCTATAATTCACCCCTCCACTTT
NA | NA | TRBJ1-1 | TRBV3-1/TRBV3-2 | CASSYREDTEAFF | TGTGCCAGCAGCTACCGGGAGGACACTGAAGCTTTCTTT
NA | NA | TRBJ1-2 | TRBV18 | CASSPPGQLYGYTF | TGTGCCAGCTCACCACCCGGACAACTCTATGGCTACACCTTC
NA | NA | TRBJ2-4 | TRBV18 | CASSRERSDIQYF | TGTGCCAGCTCACGTGAGAGATCGGACATTCAGTACTTC
NA | TRBD1 | TRBJ1-6 | TRBV11-1 | CASSRQGRGNSPLHF | TGTGCCAGCAGCCGACAGGGAAGGGGAAATTCACCCCTCCACTTT
NA | NA | TRBJ2-2 | TRBV12-3/TRBV12-4 | CASIPEFPGELFF | TGTGCCAGCATCCCAGAGTTCCCCGGGGAGCTGTTTTTT
NA | TRBD1 | TRBJ2-7 | TRBV28 | CASSPGTGGSEQYF | TGTGCCAGCAGCCCCGGGACAGGGGGCTCCGAGCAGTACTTC
NA | NA | TRBJ1-6 | TRBV5-1 | CASSLGGPSSYNSPLHF | TGCGCCAGCAGCTTGGGAGGGCCCAGCTCCTATAATTCACCCCTCCACTTT
NA | TRBD1 | TRBJ2-2 | TRBV7-2 | CASSLPRAGTGVAGELFF | TGTGCCAGCAGCTTACCTCGAGCCGGGACAGGGGTTGCCGGGGAGCTGTTTTTT
NA | NA | TRBJ1-3 | TRBV12-5 | CASAESSGNTIYF | TGTGCTAGTGCAGAGAGCTCTGGAAACACCATATATTTT
NA | TRBD1 | TRBJ2-2 | TRBV11-3 | CASSNQGAKGELFF | TGTGCCAGCAGCAATCAGGGGGCGAAGGGGGAGCTGTTTTTT
NA | NA | TRBJ2-1 | TRBV11-2 | CASSLGAMGYNEQFF | TGTGCCAGCAGCTTAGGCGCAATGGGGTACAATGAGCAGTTCTTC
NA | NA | TRBJ1-1 | TRBV18 | CASSPQATENTEAFF | TGTGCCAGCTCACCACAGGCGACAGAGAACACTGAAGCTTTCTTT
NA | NA | TRBJ1-1 | TRBV5-1 | CASSPLLFAGNTEAFF | TGCGCCAGCAGCCCCCTTCTCTTCGCAGGGAACACTGAAGCTTTCTTT
NA | TRBD1 | TRBJ1-5 | TRBV19 | CASSIPGGGQPQHF | TGTGCCAGTAGTATCCCAGGGGGCGGACAGCCCCAGCATTTT
NA | NA | TRBJ2-2 | TRBV12-3/TRBV12-4 | CASSPLTGPELFF | TGTGCCAGCAGTCCCTTGACGGGCCCGGAGCTGTTTTTT
once | NA | TRBJ2-7 | TRBV6-5 | CASSYGTEAVPYEQYF | TGTGCCAGCAGTTACGGAACAGAGGCCGTTCCCTACGAGCAGTACTTC
few | NA | TRBJ1-2 | TRBV28 | CASSLRDYGYTF | TGTGCCAGCAGTTTAAGGGACTATGGCTACACCTTC
NA | NA | TRBJ1-1 | TRBV27 | CASSLGRDANTEAFF | TGTGCCAGCAGTTTAGGCAGGGACGCGAACACTGAAGCTTTCTTT
once | TRBD1 | TRBJ1-1 | TRBV15 | CATSRVDRVRTEAFF | TGTGCCACCAGCAGAGTAGACAGGGTTCGCACTGAAGCTTTCTTT
NA | TRBD1 | TRBJ1-2 | TRBV4-1 | CASSQVGGGYGYTF | TGCGCCAGCAGCCAAGTAGGGGGCGGCTATGGCTACACCTTC
NA | NA | TRBJ2-2 | TRBV10-2 | CASRRGVTGELFF | TGCGCCAGCAGAAGGGGAGTCACCGGGGAGCTGTTTTTT
NA | TRBD1 | TRBJ1-2 | TRBV7-2 | CASSSTGVRGYTF | TGTGCCAGCAGCTCGACAGGGGTTAGGGGCTACACCTTC
NA | TRBD1 | TRBJ2-7 | TRBV9 | CASSATGISYEQYF | TGTGCCAGCAGCGCGACAGGGATCTCCTACGAGCAGTACTTC
few | TRBD2 | TRBJ2-2 | TRBV29-1 | CSAPGRGNTGELFF | TGCAGCGCCCCGGGGAGGGGGAACACCGGGGAGCTGTTTTTT
once | TRBD1 | TRBJ1-2 | TRBV6-6 | CASSPTGANYGYTF | TGTGCCAGCAGCCCGACAGGGGCCAACTATGGCTACACCTTC
NA | NA | TRBJ2-5 | TRBV10-3 | CAISSGTSQETQYF | TGTGCCATCAGTTCGGGAACCAGCCAAGAGACCCAGTACTTC
NA | NA | TRBJ2-2 | TRBV6-5 | CASSPGAANTGELFF | TGTGCCAGCAGTCCTGGGGCTGCGAACACCGGGGAGCTGTTTTTT
NA | NA | TRBJ1-2 | TRBV11-2 | CASSQGQYYGYTF | TGTGCCAGCAGCCAAGGGCAGTACTATGGCTACACCTTC
once | TRBD1 | TRBJ2-5 | TRBV5-8 | CASSPPWWDREQETQYF | TGTGCCAGCAGCCCCCCCTGGTGGGACAGGGAACAAGAGACCCAGTACTTC
once | TRBD1 | TRBJ1-2 | TRBV5-1 | CASPVDRGDDYGYTF | TGCGCCAGCCCGGTGGACAGGGGAGATGATTATGGCTACACCTTC
NA | NA | TRBJ2-2 | TRBV9 | CASSLPNTGELFF | TGTGCCAGCAGCCTTCCGAACACCGGGGAGCTGTTTTTT
NA | NA | TRBJ1-2 | TRBV5-6 | CASSFSIGVGGYTF | TGTGCCAGCAGCTTTAGTATCGGGGTCGGTGGCTACACCTTC
NA | TRBD1 | TRBJ2-5 | TRBV19 | CASSIIGQGSETQYF | TGTGCCAGTAGTATAATTGGACAGGGGTCGGAGACCCAGTACTTC
NA | NA | TRBJ2-3 | TRBV7-9 | CASSLVGGKDTQYF | TGTGCCAGCAGCTTAGTTGGGGGGAAAGATACGCAGTATTTT
NA | TRBD2 | TRBJ2-1 | TRBV9 | CASSASGGANEQFF | TGTGCCAGCAGCGCTAGCGGGGGGGCCAATGAGCAGTTCTTC